The clone carrying this T cell receptor (beta chain) was counted between two and nine times. Its antigen is undetermined. Extractions gave at least 5 micrograms of total RNA per sample. CDR1 DFQATT and CDR2 SNEGSKA come from the germline V gene (reference sequence). After removal of 3 bases from V and 5 bases from J, the junction contained 4 bases not matched to a gene. The length of the CDR3 is 13 residues. This record belongs to a study of blood T cells in healthy people across ages. For the second PCR, which ran for about 6 to 11 cycles, a sample-barcoded 5' primer and a J-beta primer mix were used. TCRdb re-analysed the 5' RACE reads in MiXCR, keeping a single row per CDR3 protein. This sample carries about 900,000 distinct CDR3 sequences, roughly 60% of them seen once, and the ten largest clones take 25% to 30%. General observations from the study: The recorded TCR beta diversity per million T cells decreased in a roughly linear manner with age.

This sequence originates from a man under 40 in good health. What was sequenced was blood. The chain employs TRBV20-1 and TRBJ2-3, with 8 bases lining up with TRBD2. The CDR3 DNA reads as TGCAGTGCTAGTAGCGGGGCGGAAGATACGCAGTATTTT. It translates to CSASSGAEDTQYF.